Listed below are T cell receptor beta chains from one sample, sequenced in a study of T cell responses to AZD1222 COVID-19 vaccine. Assay: immunoSEQ multiplex PCR; the TCRdb copy retains only in-frame clones and omits some. Of more than 120,000 clones listed, approximately 87% were seen once; the top ten hold approximately 1.8%. The sample consisted of peripheral blood, taken 28 days after the second AZD1222 dose. The receptors come from an adult who received the AZD1222 COVID-19 vaccine. Both conserved end residues are part of each CDR3. A D gene is named only where the DNA matches it firmly. Part of the rows lack a size; the others show once, few, many or a class for expanded clones.

v_call,d_call,clone_size,j_call,cdr3_nt,cdr3_aa
TRBV6-6,TRBD1,NA,TRBJ1-5,TGTGCCAGCAGTCTCTGGACAGGGAATCAGCCCCAGCATTTT,CASSLWTGNQPQHF
TRBV18,NA,NA,TRBJ2-3,TGTGCCAGCTCACCAGCCGGCAGATCGAGCACAGATACGCAGTATTTT,CASSPAGRSSTDTQYF
TRBV5-6,NA,NA,TRBJ1-3,TGTGCCAGCAGCTTTCGTCGGTCAAACACCATATATTTT,CASSFRRSNTIYF
TRBV10-2,TRBD1,NA,TRBJ1-1,TGCGCCAGCAGTGAGTCCGCGACAGGGGGCTTTGAAGCTTTCTTT,CASSESATGGFEAFF
TRBV28,TRBD1,NA,TRBJ1-5,TGTGCCAGCAGTACCCCATCAGGGGGAATCGGCAATCAGCCCCAGCATTTT,CASSTPSGGIGNQPQHF
TRBV5-1,TRBD2,NA,TRBJ2-3,TGCGCCAGCAGCCGAGGACTAGCAGGGTCAGATACGCAGTATTTT,CASSRGLAGSDTQYF
TRBV5-1,TRBD1,NA,TRBJ2-5,TGCGCCAGCAGCTTGACAGGGGAGGAGACCCAGTACTTC,CASSLTGEETQYF
TRBV11-2,NA,few,TRBJ2-7,TGTGCCAGCAGCTTATCAATGGGCAGGGGCTACGAGCAGTACTTC,CASSLSMGRGYEQYF
TRBV19,NA,NA,TRBJ1-2,TGTGCCAGCCTAACTCGGGACGCGAGCTATGGCTACACCTTC,CASLTRDASYGYTF
TRBV3-1/TRBV3-2,NA,NA,TRBJ2-4,TGTGCCAGCAGTCCTAGACTAGAGTTTCTTAAGCCAGCCAAAAACATTCAGTACTTC,CASSPRLEFLKPAKNIQYF
TRBV6-2/TRBV6-3,TRBD1,few,TRBJ1-5,TGTGCCAGCAGTGGCGGACAGGGCGCGGGAGTTCAGCCCCAGCATTTT,CASSGGQGAGVQPQHF
TRBV28,TRBD1,NA,TRBJ1-2,TGTGCCAGCAGTTTAGGGGGGACAGGGGGTTATGGCTACACCTTC,CASSLGGTGGYGYTF
TRBV4-2,NA,NA,TRBJ2-4,TGTGCCAGCAGCCAACAAATGCGGGGTGCGGGAAACATTCAGTACTTC,CASSQQMRGAGNIQYF
TRBV18,TRBD1,NA,TRBJ1-1,TGTGCCAGCTCACCAAGGGACAGGGTCGCTGGTACTGAAGCTTTCTTT,CASSPRDRVAGTEAFF
TRBV7-9,TRBD2,NA,TRBJ2-3,TGTGCCAGCAGCTTATCGTTAGCGGGAAACACAGATACGCAGTATTTT,CASSLSLAGNTDTQYF
TRBV11-2,TRBD1,NA,TRBJ1-5,TGTGCCAGCAGCGACAGGGCCAGCAATCAGCCCCAGCATTTT,CASSDRASNQPQHF
TRBV27,TRBD1,NA,TRBJ2-3,TGTGCCAGCAGTGATGGACAGGGAGGTTTTGGCGAGACAGATACGCAGTATTTT,CASSDGQGGFGETDTQYF
TRBV11-2,NA,NA,TRBJ2-7,TGTGCCAGCAGCTTAGAGCGGGGCTACGAGCAGTACTTC,CASSLERGYEQYF
TRBV6-2/TRBV6-3,NA,NA,TRBJ2-7,TGTGCCAGCAGCCCCACCCTCTCTATGAGCGAGCAGTACTTC,CASSPTLSMSEQYF
TRBV15,TRBD2,NA,TRBJ2-3,TGTGCCACCAACCCCTATCTAGCGGGAACCACAGATACGCAGTATTTT,CATNPYLAGTTDTQYF
TRBV3-1/TRBV3-2,NA,NA,TRBJ1-2,TGTGCCAGCAGCCAGGGACAACGGGGCTCTAACTATGGCTACACCTTC,CASSQGQRGSNYGYTF
TRBV19,NA,NA,TRBJ1-3,TGTGCCAGTTCAGCCTCTGGAAACACCATATATTTT,CASSASGNTIYF
TRBV7-2,TRBD1,NA,TRBJ1-1,TGTGCCAGCAGCTTATCACGGACAGGTAACACTGAAGCTTTCTTT,CASSLSRTGNTEAFF
TRBV4-1,NA,NA,TRBJ1-1,TGCGCCAGCAGCCAAGAAGTTAGGGGGGTGAACACTGAAGCTTTCTTT,CASSQEVRGVNTEAFF
TRBV5-4,NA,NA,TRBJ1-1,TGTGCCAGCAGCTTGGATGGGGTATTGAGCACTGAAGCTTTCTTT,CASSLDGVLSTEAFF
TRBV24-1,NA,NA,TRBJ2-1,TGTGCCACCGGGAAGGGTCCTCCGCTCTATGAGCAGTTCTTC,CATGKGPPLYEQFF
TRBV28,NA,NA,TRBJ1-6,TGTGCCAGCAGCACGGTTCACGGACGCCCCCTCCACTTT,CASSTVHGRPLHF
TRBV20-1,NA,NA,TRBJ1-5,TGCAGTGCTAGTCGATCGGGTCAGGCCTATCAGCCCCAGCATTTT,CSASRSGQAYQPQHF
TRBV10-2,TRBD2,NA,TRBJ2-2,TGCGCCAGCAGTGAACTAGCGGGGGCGAGGGGGGAGCTGTTTTTT,CASSELAGARGELFF
TRBV14,NA,NA,TRBJ2-7,TGTGCCAGCAGCCCGCCGGGAACCCTGGACGAGCAGTACTTC,CASSPPGTLDEQYF
TRBV11-3,TRBD1,few,TRBJ1-3,TGTGCCAGCAGCCCCGGACAGGGCCCAGGAAACACCATATATTTT,CASSPGQGPGNTIYF
TRBV5-6,NA,NA,TRBJ1-1,TGTGCCAGCACGGTGGGAGGGCGAACTGAAGCTTTCTTT,CASTVGGRTEAFF
TRBV7-3,TRBD1,NA,TRBJ2-1,TGTGCCAGCAGCCGGGACAGGCTCAATGAGCAGTTCTTC,CASSRDRLNEQFF
TRBV3-1/TRBV3-2,NA,NA,TRBJ2-1,TGTGCCAGCAGGTACTCGGGCAGCTCCTACAATGAGCAGTTCTTC,CASRYSGSSYNEQFF
TRBV5-1,TRBD1,NA,TRBJ1-1,TGCGCCAGCAGCGGATACAGGGGGAGGGTTGAAGCTTTCTTT,CASSGYRGRVEAFF
TRBV2,NA,NA,TRBJ1-5,TGTGCCAGCAGCGCGGGACCCGGGGATCAGCCCCAGCATTTT,CASSAGPGDQPQHF
TRBV19,NA,NA,TRBJ1-6,TGTGCCAGTAGTGGGGCTCGGGGTTCCTATAATTCACCCCTCCACTTT,CASSGARGSYNSPLHF
TRBV6-2/TRBV6-3,TRBD2,NA,TRBJ2-7,TGTGCCAGCAGTTACCCGTTAGCGACTAGCGGGAGCTACGAGCAGTACTTC,CASSYPLATSGSYEQYF
TRBV19,NA,NA,TRBJ2-7,TGTGCCAGTAGTAGAGGGAGCTCCTACGAGCAGTACTTC,CASSRGSSYEQYF
TRBV24-1,NA,NA,TRBJ2-1,TGTGCCACCAGTGATGACCAAACAGGGTTGCAGTTCTTC,CATSDDQTGLQFF
TRBV6-5,TRBD2,NA,TRBJ2-7,TGTGCCAGCAGTTATTTAGCGGGAGGCTACGAGCAGTACTTC,CASSYLAGGYEQYF
TRBV9,NA,NA,TRBJ1-2,TGTGCCAGCAGCGTAGGGACAGAAGTAGACTATGGCTACACCTTC,CASSVGTEVDYGYTF
TRBV7-3,NA,NA,TRBJ2-1,TGTGCCAGCAGCTCTTCGATCCGGGACCCAGACTCCTACAATGAGCAGTTCTTC,CASSSSIRDPDSYNEQFF
TRBV2,NA,NA,TRBJ1-6,TGTGCCAGCAGCTCAGGGACGTATGGAAATTCACCCCTCCACTTT,CASSSGTYGNSPLHF
TRBV28,NA,once,TRBJ2-3,TGTGCCAGCAGTCCCCGACCGGGGGGCACAGATACGCAGTATTTT,CASSPRPGGTDTQYF
TRBV5-5,NA,NA,TRBJ1-2,TGTGCCAGCAGCTTATTGGGGCCTAACTATGGCTACACCTTC,CASSLLGPNYGYTF
TRBV7-9,TRBD2,NA,TRBJ2-1,TGTGCCAGCGGGGAGGGGCTAGCGGAGGTTTTACGGGGGGACAATGAGCAGTTCTTC,CASGEGLAEVLRGDNEQFF
TRBV6-5,NA,NA,TRBJ1-3,TGTGCCAGCAGTTACGGGAGGGTCTCTGGAAACACCATATATTTT,CASSYGRVSGNTIYF
TRBV11-2,NA,NA,TRBJ2-6,TGTGCCAGCAGCTTAGGCCGGGTAGGGCGCGCCTCTGGGGCCAACGTCCTGACTTTC,CASSLGRVGRASGANVLTF
TRBV2,TRBD1,NA,TRBJ1-6,TGTGCCAGCAACCGGGACAGGGGTGATTCACCCCTCCACTTT,CASNRDRGDSPLHF